One TCR beta chain is described in this entry. Sequence at one end of the junction differs from germline and may be a read error. This CDR3 comprises 15 residues. Germline V CDR1 and CDR2: SEHNR, FQNEAQ (reference sequence). This sample was included in a study of T-cell reconstitution after alpha-beta-depleted transplantation in children. Molecular barcoding with unique molecular identifiers was used for the TCRbeta library. Using its own MiXCR run on the PCR reads, TCRdb lists one record per CDR3 protein. The sample lists some 530,000 distinct CDR3 sequences, under 15% seen once, with around 5.8% in the top ten.

The TCR originated in a human donor who donated a stem cell graft to a child with combined immunodeficiency. Sample: PBMCs from the stem cell graft donor, taken from the stem cell graft. V is TRBV7-9 and J is TRBJ2-7, with 8 bases fitting TRBD2. In nucleotides, the CDR3 is TGTCCCAGCAGCAGAGCGTCTAGCGGGCGCTACGAGCAGTACTTC. Amino acid sequence: CPSSRASSGRYEQYF.